The clone carrying this T cell receptor beta chain was detected once. Its antigen is undetermined. This sample was included in a study of OX40 agonist ivuxolimab in advanced cancers. Overall study: Patients achieving partial responses numbered three: one hepatocellular carcinoma case and two cutaneous melanoma cases.

Assay used: immunoSEQ multiplex PCR; TCRdb lists only in-frame clones, some missing. The data contain 80,000 to 95,000 clones, approximately 79% of them singletons. Germline assignment: CDR1 SGHTS and CDR2 YDEGEE. V was clipped by 3 bases and J by 3 bases; unmatched bases: 7. The CDR3 loop spans 16 amino acids. Study observations and caveats: Low clonal expansion, among the lowest seen, marked partial responders at 0.1-3.0 mg/kg. Antigens targeted by the expanded peripheral T cells were not determined. On average, CD8+ T cells had more expanded clones than CD4+.

This TCR was sampled from an adult with an advanced solid tumor such as melanoma, head and neck, liver or kidney cancer. This chain links TRBV5-8 with TRBJ2-3, with 10 bases aligning to TRBD2. The sample here was CD4+ or CD8+ T cells sorted from blood, taken in a trial of the OX40 agonist ivuxolimab. The CDR3 nucleotides are TGTGCCAGCAGCTGGCGCAGCGGGGGGGCTACAGATACGCAGTATTTT. Translating gives CASSWRSGGATDTQYF.